This TCR beta chain was identified in a study of T-cell memory formation after mild COVID-19. Overall study results and limits: Contracting CD4+ clones were located mainly in CM and EM, and CD8+ clones in EMRA. Confirmation was lacking for SARS-CoV-2 specificity of second-wave clones that peaked on day 37.

The V and J ends lost 2 bases and 2 bases respectively, with 17 bases between them. CDR1 is MNHEY and CDR2 is SVGEGT in the germline V gene. The CDR3 has 17 amino acids. This clonotype has a count of ten or more. Antigen: not known. A single record per CDR3 protein comes from TCRdb applying MiXCR to the 5' RACE reads. The sample includes approximately 45,000 distinct CDR3 sequences, about 6.3% of them seen just once. The sample taken for sequencing was PBMCs or a T cell subset sorted from them (not recorded which). The V and J genes are TRBV6-2 or TRBV6-3 and TRBJ2-3, with D possibly matching TRBD2 (6 bases). This sequence originates from an adult who had mild COVID-19 (a few samples of this study predate the infection). Cell type and time point are not known. The CDR3 DNA is TGTGCCAGCAGTTACCGGGCCGGGCGGGAAGACACAGATACGCAGTATTTT. It specifies CASSYRAGREDTDTQYF.